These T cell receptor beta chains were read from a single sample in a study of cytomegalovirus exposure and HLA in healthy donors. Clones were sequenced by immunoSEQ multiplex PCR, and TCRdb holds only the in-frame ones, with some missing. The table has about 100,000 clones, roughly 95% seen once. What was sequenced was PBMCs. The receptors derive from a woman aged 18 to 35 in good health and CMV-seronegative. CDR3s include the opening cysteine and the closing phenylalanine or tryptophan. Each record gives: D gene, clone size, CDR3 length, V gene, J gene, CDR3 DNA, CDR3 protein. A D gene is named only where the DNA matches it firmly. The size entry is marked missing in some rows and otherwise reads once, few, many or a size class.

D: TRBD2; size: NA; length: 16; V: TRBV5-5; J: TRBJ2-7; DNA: TGTGCCAGCAGCTTGACTCCTAGCGGGGGGGATTACGAGCAGTACTTC; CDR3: CASSLTPSGGDYEQYF
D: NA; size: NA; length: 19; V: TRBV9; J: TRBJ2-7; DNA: TGTGCCAGCAGCGTAGCTCGAGTCCCGACAGGCTCTCGCTCCTACGAGCAGTACTTC; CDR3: CASSVARVPTGSRSYEQYF
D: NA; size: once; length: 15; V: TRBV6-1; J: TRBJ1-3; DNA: TGTGCCAGCGGAAAGCTAGGGAGGGGTGCAAACACCATATATTTT; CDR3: CASGKLGRGANTIYF
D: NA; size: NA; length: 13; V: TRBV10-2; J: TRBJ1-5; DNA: TGCGCCAGCAGTGAGGGTAGTTATCAGCCCCAGCATTTT; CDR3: CASSEGSYQPQHF
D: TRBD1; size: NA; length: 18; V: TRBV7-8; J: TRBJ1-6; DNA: TGTGCCAGCAGCTTATCCGGACAGGGAGGCACCTATAATTCACCCCTCCACTTT; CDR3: CASSLSGQGGTYNSPLHF
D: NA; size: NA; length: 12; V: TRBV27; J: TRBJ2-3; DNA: TGTGCCAGCAGTCTCTCCAGGGAAACGCAGTATTTT; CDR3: CASSLSRETQYF
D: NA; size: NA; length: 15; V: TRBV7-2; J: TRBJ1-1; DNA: TGTGCCAGCAGCCCCAAATGGCTACCGGGCACTGAAGCTTTCTTT; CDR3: CASSPKWLPGTEAFF
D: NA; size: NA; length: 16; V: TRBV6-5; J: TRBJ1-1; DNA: TGTGCCAGCAATTACCCTGGGGGGACGGGGGGGACTGAAGCTTTCTTT; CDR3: CASNYPGGTGGTEAFF
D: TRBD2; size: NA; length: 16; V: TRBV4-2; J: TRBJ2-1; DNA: TGTGCCAGCAGCCAAGATCGGACTAGCGGGGCCAATGAGCAGTTCTTC; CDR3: CASSQDRTSGANEQFF
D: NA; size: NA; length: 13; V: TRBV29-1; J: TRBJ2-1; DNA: TGCAGCGTTGAACGCCGGGACTACAATGAGCAGTTCTTC; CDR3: CSVERRDYNEQFF
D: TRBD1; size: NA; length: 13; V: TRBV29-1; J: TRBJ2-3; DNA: TGCAGCGTCCGGGACAGGGACTGGGATACGCAGTATTTT; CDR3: CSVRDRDWDTQYF
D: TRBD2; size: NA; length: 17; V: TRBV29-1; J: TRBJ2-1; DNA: TGCAGCGTTGGAGGACTAGCGGGGACTAGCTCCTACAATGAGCAGTTCTTC; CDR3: CSVGGLAGTSSYNEQFF
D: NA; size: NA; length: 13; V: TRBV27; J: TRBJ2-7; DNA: TGTGCCAGCCGTTATGGATCCGGGGACGAGCAGTACTTC; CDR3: CASRYGSGDEQYF
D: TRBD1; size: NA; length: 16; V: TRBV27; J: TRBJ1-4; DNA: TGTGCCAGCAGTCCCGTAGGGGGCTTGACTAATGAAAAACTGTTTTTT; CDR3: CASSPVGGLTNEKLFF
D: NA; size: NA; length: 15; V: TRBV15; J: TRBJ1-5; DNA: TGTGCCACCAGCAGAGAAGGGGCCGGCTGGGGGCCCCAGCATTTT; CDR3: CATSREGAGWGPQHF
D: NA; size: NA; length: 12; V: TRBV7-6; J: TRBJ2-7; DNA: TGTGCCAGCAGCCCCCGCGGGGGCGCGCAGTACTTC; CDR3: CASSPRGGAQYF
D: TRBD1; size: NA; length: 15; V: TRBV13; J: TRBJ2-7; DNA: TGTGCCAGCAGCGCGCGAGGGGGCGGAGGTTACGAGCAGTACTTC; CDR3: CASSARGGGGYEQYF
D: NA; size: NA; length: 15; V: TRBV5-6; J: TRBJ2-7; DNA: TGTGCCAGCACCTTCAACCCCGGACTCTCCTACGAGCAGTACTTC; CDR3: CASTFNPGLSYEQYF
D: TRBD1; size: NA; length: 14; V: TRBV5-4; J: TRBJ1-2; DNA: TGTGCCAGCAGCTTCGGGACAGGGTACTATGGCTACACCTTC; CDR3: CASSFGTGYYGYTF
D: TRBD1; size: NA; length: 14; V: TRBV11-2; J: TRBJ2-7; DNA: TGTGCCAGCAGCGATCAGGGGGCTACATACGAGCAGTACTTC; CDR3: CASSDQGATYEQYF
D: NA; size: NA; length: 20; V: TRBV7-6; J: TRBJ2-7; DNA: TGTGCCAGCAGCCTCCGGTCTAGGGGTTCCGCCAGGGTATTAGTGTACGAGCAGTACTTC; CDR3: CASSLRSRGSARVLVYEQYF
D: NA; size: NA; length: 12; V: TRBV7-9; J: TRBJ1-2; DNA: TGTGCCAGCAGTGGCTTGTTTTATGGCTACACCTTC; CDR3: CASSGLFYGYTF
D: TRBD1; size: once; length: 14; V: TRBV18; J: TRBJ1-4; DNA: TGTGCCAGCTCACCACAAGGGACAGATGAAAAACTGTTTTTT; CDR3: CASSPQGTDEKLFF
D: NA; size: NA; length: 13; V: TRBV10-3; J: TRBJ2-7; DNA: TGTGCCATCATGCGTAGCGGTACCTACGAGCAGTACTTC; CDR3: CAIMRSGTYEQYF
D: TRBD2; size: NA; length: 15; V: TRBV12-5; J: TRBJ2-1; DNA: TGTGCTAGTGGACCCCCGGGACTAGTAGGGAATGAGCAGTTCTTC; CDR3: CASGPPGLVGNEQFF
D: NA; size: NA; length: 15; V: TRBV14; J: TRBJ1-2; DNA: TGTGCCAGCTCGAACCAACGGGGAGGGCCCTATGGCTACACCTTC; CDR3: CASSNQRGGPYGYTF
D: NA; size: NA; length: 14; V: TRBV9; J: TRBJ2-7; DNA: TGTGCCAGCAGCTCCCAAGTAGAAACCTACGAGCAGTACTTC; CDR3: CASSSQVETYEQYF
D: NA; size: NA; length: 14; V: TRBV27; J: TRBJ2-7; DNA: TGTGCCAGCAGTAACTATAAGACCGTCTCCGAGCAGTACTTC; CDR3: CASSNYKTVSEQYF
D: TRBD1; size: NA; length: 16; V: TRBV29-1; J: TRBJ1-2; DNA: TGCAGCGTTGATTCCCCGGGGGACAGGGGATACTATGGCTACACCTTC; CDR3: CSVDSPGDRGYYGYTF
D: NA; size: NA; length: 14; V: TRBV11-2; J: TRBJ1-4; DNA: TGTGCCAGCAGCTGGACAGCAACTAATGAAAAACTGTTTTTT; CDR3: CASSWTATNEKLFF
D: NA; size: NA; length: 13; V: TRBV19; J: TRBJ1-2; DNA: TGTGCCAGTACTGTCGGGGGAAGGCAAGGCTACACCTTC; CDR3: CASTVGGRQGYTF
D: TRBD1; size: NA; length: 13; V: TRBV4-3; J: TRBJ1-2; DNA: TGCGCCAGCAGCCAAGGACAGGGACTCCGCTACACCTTC; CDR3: CASSQGQGLRYTF
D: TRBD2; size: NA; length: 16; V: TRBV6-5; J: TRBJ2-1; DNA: TGTGCCAGCAGTTACGCCGGGACTAGCGGGGAGGTTGAGCAGTTCTTC; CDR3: CASSYAGTSGEVEQFF
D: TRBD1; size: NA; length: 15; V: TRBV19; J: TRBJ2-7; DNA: TGTGCCAGTAGTGACGTGGGGACAGGTTCCTACGAGCAGTACTTC; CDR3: CASSDVGTGSYEQYF
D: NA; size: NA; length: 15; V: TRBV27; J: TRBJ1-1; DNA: TGTGCCAGCTCCCATCTGCGGGAGATGAACACTGAAGCTTTCTTT; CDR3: CASSHLREMNTEAFF
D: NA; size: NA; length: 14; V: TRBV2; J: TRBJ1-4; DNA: TGTGCCAGCATGGGAACTGCGGAGGGCAGAAAACTGTTTTTT; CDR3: CASMGTAEGRKLFF
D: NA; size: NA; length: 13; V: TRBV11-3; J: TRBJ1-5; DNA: TGTGCCAGCAGCTTAGACAGAGGGCAGCCCCAGCATTTT; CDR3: CASSLDRGQPQHF
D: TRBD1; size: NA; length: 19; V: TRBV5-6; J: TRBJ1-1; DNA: TGTGCCAGCAGCCCGGGACAGGGGCAAAATATTTTCCCCCTTTCAGAAGCTTTCTTT; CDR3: CASSPGQGQNIFPLSEAFF
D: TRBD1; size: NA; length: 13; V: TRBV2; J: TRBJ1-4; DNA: TGTGCCAGCCGGTTTCAGGGGGCGGAAAAACTGTTTTTT; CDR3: CASRFQGAEKLFF
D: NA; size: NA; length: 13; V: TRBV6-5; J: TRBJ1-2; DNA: TGTGCCAGCAGTCTTACACGGGACTATGGCTACACCTTC; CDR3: CASSLTRDYGYTF
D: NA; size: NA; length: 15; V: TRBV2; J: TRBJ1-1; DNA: TGTGCCAGCAGTGAAGAAGCATTTATGAACACTGAAGCTTTCTTT; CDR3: CASSEEAFMNTEAFF
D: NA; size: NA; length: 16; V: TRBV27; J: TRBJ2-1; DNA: TGTGCCAGCAGCCCCCGGGGAATAGCGTATTACAATGAGCAGTTCTTC; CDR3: CASSPRGIAYYNEQFF
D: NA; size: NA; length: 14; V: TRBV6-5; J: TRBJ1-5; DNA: TGTGCCAGCAGTGGGGAGGGGGATGCTCAGCCCCAGCATTTT; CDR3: CASSGEGDAQPQHF
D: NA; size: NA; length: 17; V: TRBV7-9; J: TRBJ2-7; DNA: TGTGCCAGCAGCTCCGAACCCAGACAGGCGAGTACCTACGAGCAGTACTTC; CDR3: CASSSEPRQASTYEQYF
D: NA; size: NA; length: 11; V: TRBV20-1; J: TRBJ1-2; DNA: TGCAGTGCTAGGTCTGAGGGAGGCTACACCTTC; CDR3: CSARSEGGYTF
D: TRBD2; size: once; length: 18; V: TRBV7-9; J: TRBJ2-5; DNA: TGTGCCAGCAGCAGCCCAGAGTCCAGCGGGAGAAGGGGAGAGACCCAGTACTTC; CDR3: CASSSPESSGRRGETQYF
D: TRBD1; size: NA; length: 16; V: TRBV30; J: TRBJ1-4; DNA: TGTGCCTGGAGGGACAGGGAGGGTTCAACTAATGAAAAACTGTTTTTT; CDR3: CAWRDREGSTNEKLFF
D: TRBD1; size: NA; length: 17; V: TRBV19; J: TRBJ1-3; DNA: TGTGCCAGTAGTATTAAGGGACAGGGGGTATCCGGAAACACCATATATTTT; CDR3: CASSIKGQGVSGNTIYF
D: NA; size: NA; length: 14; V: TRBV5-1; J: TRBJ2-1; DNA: TGCGCCAGCAGCTTGAATCTTCGGTTGAATGAGCAGTTCTTC; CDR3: CASSLNLRLNEQFF
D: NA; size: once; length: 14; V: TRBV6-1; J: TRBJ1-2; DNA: TGTGCCAGCAGTGAAGCGAGCAGGGTCTATGGCTACACCTTC; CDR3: CASSEASRVYGYTF
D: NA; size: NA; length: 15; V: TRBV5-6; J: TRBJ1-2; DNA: TGTGCCAGCAGCTTGATCCGGTCACAGTACTATGGCTACACCTTC; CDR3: CASSLIRSQYYGYTF
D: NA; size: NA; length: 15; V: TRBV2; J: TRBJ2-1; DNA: TGTGCCAGCAGTGACATATTAGGGGGGGGCAATGAGCAGTTCTTC; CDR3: CASSDILGGGNEQFF
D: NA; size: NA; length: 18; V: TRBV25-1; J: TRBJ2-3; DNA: TGTGCCAGCAGCGGCTCACTTCGACACCCGGCTAGCACAGATACGCAGTATTTT; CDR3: CASSGSLRHPASTDTQYF
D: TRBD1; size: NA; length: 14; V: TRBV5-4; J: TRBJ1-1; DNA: TGTGCCAGCAGCGCGGGGACAGGATACACTGAAGCTTTCTTT; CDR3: CASSAGTGYTEAFF